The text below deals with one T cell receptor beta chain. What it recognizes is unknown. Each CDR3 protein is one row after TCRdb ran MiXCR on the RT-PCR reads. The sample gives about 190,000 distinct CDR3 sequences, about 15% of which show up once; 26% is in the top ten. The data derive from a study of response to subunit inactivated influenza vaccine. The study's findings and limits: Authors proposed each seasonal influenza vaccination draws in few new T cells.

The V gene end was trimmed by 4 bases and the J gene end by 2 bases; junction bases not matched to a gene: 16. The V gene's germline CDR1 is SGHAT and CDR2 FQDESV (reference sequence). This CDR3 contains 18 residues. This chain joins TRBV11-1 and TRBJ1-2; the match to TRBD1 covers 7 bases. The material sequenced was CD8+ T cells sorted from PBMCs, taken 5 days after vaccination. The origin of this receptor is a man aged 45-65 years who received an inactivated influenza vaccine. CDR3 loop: CASSSIYLDREKNYGYTF. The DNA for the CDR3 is TGTGCCAGCAGCTCAATATACCTCGACAGGGAAAAAAACTATGGCTACACCTTC.